These 12 T cell receptor beta chains originate from one sample sequenced in a study of cytomegalovirus exposure and HLA in healthy donors. The PCR made use of 60 Vbeta and 13 Jbeta primers. Repertoires were generated with immunoSEQ multiplex PCR, while TCRdb's copy carries only in-frame clones and drops some. The table shows about 200,000 clones, with roughly 80% occurring only once. What was sequenced was PBMCs. Every receptor here comes from a woman aged 25 to 39 in good health and CMV-seropositive.

This chain connects TRBV10-3 to TRBJ2-1; the D gene is possibly TRBD1 (6 bases). From germline, CDR1 is ENHRY and CDR2 SYGVKD. This CDR3 is 13 amino acids long. Trimming shortened V by 8 bases and J by 5 bases, and 13 bases separated the two germline ends. CDR3: CAIRQEIDNEQFF. The CDR3, as DNA: TGTGCCATCCGACAGGAGATTGACAATGAGCAGTTCTTC.

J is TRBJ1-1 and V is TRBV27; D remains unclear. The CDR3 extends over 13 amino acids. The germline V gene encodes CDR1 MNHEY and CDR2 SMNVEV (reference sequence). V was pared by 4 bases and J by 0 bases, with 6 bases between. The CDR3 region has the DNA TGTGCCAGCAGTTCGGGGATGAACACTGAAGCTTTCTTT. It translates to CASSSGMNTEAFF.

This clone was seen a handful of times. The V call is TRBV7-8, the J call TRBJ1-2; D might be TRBD1 (6 bases). This CDR3 spans 16 amino acids. CDR1 SGHVS and CDR2 FQNEAQ come from the germline V gene. V was cut by 5 bases and J by 2 bases, with 18 bases left in between. CDR3 coding DNA: TGTGCCAGCAGCCCACCTCTCCGGGACATAAACTATGGCTACACCTTC. Residues: CASSPPLRDINYGYTF.

This rearrangement joins TRBV7-2 to TRBJ2-3; maybe TRBD2 (6 bases). Germline V gene lookup returns CDR1 SGHTA and CDR2 FQGNSA. The ends were cut back, 0 bases at V and 3 bases at J, with 10 bases in the middle. This CDR3 has 15 residues. CDR3 amino acids: CASSLASGGTDTQYF. CDR3 DNA: TGTGCCAGCAGCTTAGCTAGCGGTGGTACAGATACGCAGTATTTT.

The chain joins TRBV5-1 to TRBJ2-2; TRBD2 agrees at 8 bases. Trimming at V came to 1 base and at J to 2 bases, leaving 4 bases not matched to a gene. In germline, CDR1 is SGHRS, CDR2 YFSETQ. The CDR3 has 16 residues. CDR3 bases: TGCGCCAGCAGCTTGAGCGGGGGAGGAAACACCGGGGAGCTGTTTTTT. This codes for CASSLSGGGNTGELFF. Together with reference TRBV5-1 and TRBJ2-2, the CDR3 gives the full variable domain: KAGVTQTPRYLIKTRGQQVTLSCSPISGHRSVSWYQQTPGQGLQFLFEYFSETQRNKGNFPGRFSGRQFSNSRSEMNVSTLELGDSALYLCASSLSGGGNTGELFFGEGSRLTVL.

Of note for this clone: Other DNA variants within this sample encode the same CDR3. The rearrangement joins TRBV29-1 to TRBJ2-3; 7 nucleotides match TRBD2. J lost 1 base, V lost 3 bases, and 7 bases had no gene match. This CDR3 is 15 amino acids long. Germline V gene lookup returns CDR1 SQVTM and CDR2 ANQGSEA. The CDR3 region is CSVEGLAGGTDTQYF. The CDR3 nucleotides read TGCAGCGTTGAGGGGTTAGCGGGCGGCACAGATACGCAGTATTTT.

V gene TRBV20-1 combines with J gene TRBJ1-2; 7 bases fit TRBD1. In germline, CDR1 is DFQATT, CDR2 SNEGSKA (reference sequence). Trimming took 6 bases from V and 14 from J; bases not matched to a gene: 12. This CDR3 comprises 11 residues. DNA for the CDR3: TGCAGTGCCTTCAGGGGGGTGTTGAGTACCTTC. Translated: CSAFRGVLSTF.

The chain combines TRBV4-2 with TRBJ2-7, with TRBD2 identical over 11 bases. Germline-derived CDR1 and CDR2 are LGHNA and YNFKEQ. V gave up 0 bases and J gave up 8 bases; unmatched junction bases: 3. The CDR3 consists of 14 residues. The chain's CDR3 is CASSQDGTSGKQYF. The CDR3 DNA follows: TGTGCCAGCAGCCAAGATGGGACTAGCGGTAAGCAGTACTTC.

This clone was observed a few times. DNA for the CDR3: TGCGCCAGCAGCCAAACGGGACAGGGGGCAACTAATGAAAAACTGTTTTTT. Amino acids: CASSQTGQGATNEKLFF. V and J are TRBV4-1 and TRBJ1-4, with 11 bases matching TRBD1. The CDR3 is 17 amino acids. V dropped 2 bases and J dropped 0; count of bases not matched to a gene: 2. The germline V gene has CDR1 MGHRA and CDR2 YSYEKL.

The genes are TRBV7-2 and TRBJ1-4, with 8 bases aligning to TRBD1. Germline CDR1 SGHTA, CDR2 FQGNSA. V lost 6 bases, J lost 8 bases, and 8 bases stayed unmatched. The CDR3 length is 14 residues. DNA of the CDR3: TGTGCCAGCAGGTCCGGGACAGGAGGAGAAAAACTGTTTTTT. Protein sequence: CASRSGTGGEKLFF.

The chain combines TRBV30 with TRBJ1-5, with 7 bases matching TRBD1. The CDR3 length is 16 residues. J was trimmed by 4 bases and V by 3 bases; bases with no gene match: 12. CDR1 and CDR2 (germline): GTSNPN, SVGIG (reference sequence). The CDR3 spells CAWSPLGTAFNQPQHF. CDR3 nucleotide sequence: TGTGCCTGGAGCCCCCTCGGGACAGCCTTTAATCAGCCCCAGCATTTT.

The chain uses TRBV11-2 and TRBJ2-2; TRBD2 matches at 9 bases. CDR3 length: 16 residues. V gave up 1 base and J gave up 5 bases; unmatched junction bases: 5. CDR1 is SGHAT and CDR2 is FQNNGV in the germline V gene. The CDR3 protein is CASSLGGGRGTGELFF. The DNA for the CDR3 is TGTGCCAGCAGCTTAGGAGGCGGGAGGGGGACCGGGGAGCTGTTTTTT.